The present T cell receptor beta chain was sequenced within a study of blood T cell repertoires in COVID-19. CDR3 size: 13 residues. The V and J ends lost 3 bases and 4 bases respectively, with 9 bases between them. Germline V gives CDR1 SGHVS, CDR2 FQNEAQ. As handled by the study authors: Estimates of nucleated cell counts were drawn from the amplification of reference gene primers. Profiled with immunoSEQ multiplex PCR; TCRdb holds only in-frame clones, not every one. That table furnishes V, J and clone size, whereas the DNA furnished D and trimming. The table records 400,000 to 450,000 clones, roughly 88% of them present only once.

The source material was PBMCs or T cells enriched from blood (not recorded which). This TCR was sampled from a man in his late teens or twenties who had recovered from COVID-19. The chain has TRBV7-8 and TRBJ1-2, with D possibly TRBD1 on 5 matching bases. CDR3 sequence: CASSFQGIYGYTF. The CDR3 DNA reads as TGTGCCAGCAGCTTTCAGGGAATCTATGGCTACACCTTC.